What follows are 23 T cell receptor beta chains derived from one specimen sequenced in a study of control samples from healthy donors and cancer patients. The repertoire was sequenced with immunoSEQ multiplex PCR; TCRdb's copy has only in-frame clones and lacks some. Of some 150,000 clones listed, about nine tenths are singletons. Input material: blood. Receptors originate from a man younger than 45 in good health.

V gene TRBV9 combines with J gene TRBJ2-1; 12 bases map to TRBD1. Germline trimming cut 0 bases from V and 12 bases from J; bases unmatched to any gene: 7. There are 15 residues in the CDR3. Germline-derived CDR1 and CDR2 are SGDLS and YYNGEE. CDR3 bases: TGTGCCAGCAGCGTAGAGGGGACAGGGGGCATTGGGCAGTTCTTC. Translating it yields CASSVEGTGGIGQFF.

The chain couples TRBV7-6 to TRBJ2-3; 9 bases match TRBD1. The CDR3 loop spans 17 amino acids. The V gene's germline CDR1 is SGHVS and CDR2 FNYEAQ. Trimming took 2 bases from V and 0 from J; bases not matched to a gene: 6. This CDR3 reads CASSLRDRVASTDTQYF. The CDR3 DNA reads TGTGCCAGCAGCTTACGGGACAGGGTGGCTAGCACAGATACGCAGTATTTT.

CDR3: CASSQVGARAGADEQYF. CDR3 in DNA: TGCGCCAGCAGCCAAGTAGGGGCTCGTGCAGGGGCGGACGAGCAGTACTTC. The chain links TRBV4-1 to TRBJ2-7; a weak D match, TRBD1 (6 bases). CDR3 size: 17 residues. V gave up 1 base and J gave up 5 bases, with 21 bases separating them. Per germline, CDR1 MGHRA and CDR2 YSYEKL.

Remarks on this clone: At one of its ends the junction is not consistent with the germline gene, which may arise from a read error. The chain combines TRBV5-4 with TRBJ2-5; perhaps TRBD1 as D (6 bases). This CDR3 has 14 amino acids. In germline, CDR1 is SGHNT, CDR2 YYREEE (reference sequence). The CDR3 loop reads CASGLERGYETQYF. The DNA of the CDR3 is TGTGCCAGCGGCTTGGAGAGGGGGTATGAGACCCAGTACTTC.

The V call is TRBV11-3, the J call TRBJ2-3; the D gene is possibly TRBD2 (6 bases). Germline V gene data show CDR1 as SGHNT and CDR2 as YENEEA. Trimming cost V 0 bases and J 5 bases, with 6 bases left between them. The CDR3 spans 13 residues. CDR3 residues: CASSLEGGDTQYF. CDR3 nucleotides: TGTGCCAGCAGCTTAGAGGGGGGAGATACGCAGTATTTT.

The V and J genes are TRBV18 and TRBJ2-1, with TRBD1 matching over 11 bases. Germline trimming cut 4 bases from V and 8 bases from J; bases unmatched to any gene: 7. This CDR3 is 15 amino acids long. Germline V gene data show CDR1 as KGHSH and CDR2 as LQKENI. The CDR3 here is CASSRGQGAVHEQFF. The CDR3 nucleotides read TGTGCCAGCTCACGCGGACAGGGGGCGGTTCATGAGCAGTTCTTC.

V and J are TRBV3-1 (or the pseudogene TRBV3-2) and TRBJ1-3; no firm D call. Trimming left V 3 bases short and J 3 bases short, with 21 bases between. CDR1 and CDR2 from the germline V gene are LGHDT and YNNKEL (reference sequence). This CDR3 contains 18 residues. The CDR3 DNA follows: TGTGCCAGCAGCCACAATGCCTGTGGGAGGGAAGGTGGAAACACCATATATTTT. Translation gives CASSHNACGREGGNTIYF.

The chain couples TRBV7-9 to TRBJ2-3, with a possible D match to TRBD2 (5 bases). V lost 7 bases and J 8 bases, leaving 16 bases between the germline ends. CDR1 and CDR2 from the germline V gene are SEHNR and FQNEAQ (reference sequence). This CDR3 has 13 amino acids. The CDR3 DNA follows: TGTGCCAGCATCGGCCCACTGAGGGCTACGCAGTATTTT. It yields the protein CASIGPLRATQYF.

CDR3 in DNA: TGCGCCAGCAGCCTTCGACAGGGAGTCTACGAGCAGTACTTC. Its translation: CASSLRQGVYEQYF. The gene calls are TRBV5-1 and TRBJ2-7; the match to TRBD1 covers 7 bases. The CDR3 extends over 14 amino acids. The V gene's germline CDR1 is SGHRS and CDR2 YFSETQ. V gave up 4 bases and J gave up 3 bases; unmatched junction bases: 7.

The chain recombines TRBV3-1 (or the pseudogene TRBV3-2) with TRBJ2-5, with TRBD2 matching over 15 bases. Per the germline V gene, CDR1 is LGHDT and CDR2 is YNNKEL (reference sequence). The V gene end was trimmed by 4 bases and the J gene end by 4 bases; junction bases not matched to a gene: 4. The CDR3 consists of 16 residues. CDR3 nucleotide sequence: TGTGCCAGCAGCCCCGGGACTAGCGGGGGGAGAGAGACCCAGTACTTC. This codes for CASSPGTSGGRETQYF.

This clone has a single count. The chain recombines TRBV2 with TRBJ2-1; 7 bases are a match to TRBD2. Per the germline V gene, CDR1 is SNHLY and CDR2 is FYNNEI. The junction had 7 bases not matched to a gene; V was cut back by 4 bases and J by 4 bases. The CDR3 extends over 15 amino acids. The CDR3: CASSVGRESYNEQFF. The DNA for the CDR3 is TGTGCCAGCAGTGTCGGGCGGGAGAGTTACAATGAGCAGTTCTTC.

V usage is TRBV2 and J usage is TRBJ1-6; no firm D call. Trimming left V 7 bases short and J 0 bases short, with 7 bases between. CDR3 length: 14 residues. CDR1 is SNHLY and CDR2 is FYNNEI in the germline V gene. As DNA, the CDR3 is TGTGCCAGCATGTCCAGCTCCTATAATTCACCCCTCCACTTT. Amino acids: CASMSSSYNSPLHF.

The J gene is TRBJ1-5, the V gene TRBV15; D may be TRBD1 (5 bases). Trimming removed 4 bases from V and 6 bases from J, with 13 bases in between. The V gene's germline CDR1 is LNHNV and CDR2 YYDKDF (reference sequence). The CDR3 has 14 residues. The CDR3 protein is CATSTMGLTQPQHF. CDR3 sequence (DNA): TGTGCCACCAGCACGATGGGGCTGACTCAGCCCCAGCATTTT. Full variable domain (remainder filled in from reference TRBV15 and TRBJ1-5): DAMVIQNPRYQVTQFGKPVTLSCSQTLNHNVMYWYQQKSSQAPKLLFHYYDKDFNNEADTPDNFQSRRPNTSFCFLDIRSPGLGDTAMYLCATSTMGLTQPQHFGDGTRLSIL.

DNA for the CDR3: TGTGCCAGCAGCCAAGGGCCCCGCTTAGAGACCGGGGAGCTGTTTTTT. As protein: CASSQGPRLETGELFF. The chain is built from TRBV14 and TRBJ2-2; D is undetermined. CDR3 length: 16 residues. V was clipped by 1 base and J by 5 bases, with 14 bases between them. CDR1 SGHDN and CDR2 FVKESK come from the germline V gene.

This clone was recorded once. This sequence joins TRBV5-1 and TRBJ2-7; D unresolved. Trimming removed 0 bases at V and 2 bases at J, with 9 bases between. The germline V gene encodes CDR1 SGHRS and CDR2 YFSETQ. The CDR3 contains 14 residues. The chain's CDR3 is CASSLEGPPYEQYF. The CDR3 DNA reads TGCGCCAGCAGCTTGGAAGGCCCCCCCTACGAGCAGTACTTC.

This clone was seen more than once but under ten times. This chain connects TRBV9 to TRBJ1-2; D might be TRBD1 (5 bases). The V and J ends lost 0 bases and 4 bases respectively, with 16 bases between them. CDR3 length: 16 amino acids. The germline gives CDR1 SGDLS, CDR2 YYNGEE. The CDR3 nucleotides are TGTGCCAGCAGCGTAGAGGCAGCAACTAGGGGCTATGGCTACACCTTC. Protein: CASSVEAATRGYGYTF.

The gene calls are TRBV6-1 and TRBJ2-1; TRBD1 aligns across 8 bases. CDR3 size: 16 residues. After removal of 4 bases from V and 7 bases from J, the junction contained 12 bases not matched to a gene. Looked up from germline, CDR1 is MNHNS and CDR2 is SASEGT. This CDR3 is CASSGADRGSRNEQFF. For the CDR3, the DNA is TGTGCCAGCAGTGGTGCCGACAGGGGTTCGCGTAATGAGCAGTTCTTC.

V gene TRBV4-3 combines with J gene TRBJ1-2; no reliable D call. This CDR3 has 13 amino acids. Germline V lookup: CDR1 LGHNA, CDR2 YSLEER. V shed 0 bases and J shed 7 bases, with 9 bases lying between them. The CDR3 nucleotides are TGCGCCAGCAGCCAAGATGGTGCAGCTGGCTACACCTTC. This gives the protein CASSQDGAAGYTF.

In nucleotides, the CDR3 is TGTGCCAGCAGTGACGGGGGGGGTCCCTACGAGCAGTACTTC. Amino acids: CASSDGGGPYEQYF. This chain joins TRBV6-2 or TRBV6-3 and TRBJ2-7; 8 bases map to TRBD2. Germline V lookup: CDR1 MNHEY, CDR2 SVGEGT. Trimming at V came to 5 bases and at J to 2 bases, leaving 5 bases not matched to a gene. The CDR3 consists of 14 residues.

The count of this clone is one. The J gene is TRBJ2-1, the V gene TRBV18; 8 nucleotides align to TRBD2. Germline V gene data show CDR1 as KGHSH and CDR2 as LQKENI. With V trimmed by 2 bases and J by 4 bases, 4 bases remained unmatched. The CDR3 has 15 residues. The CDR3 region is CASSPERGLYNEQFF. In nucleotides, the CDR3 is TGTGCCAGCTCACCAGAGCGGGGGCTGTACAATGAGCAGTTCTTC.

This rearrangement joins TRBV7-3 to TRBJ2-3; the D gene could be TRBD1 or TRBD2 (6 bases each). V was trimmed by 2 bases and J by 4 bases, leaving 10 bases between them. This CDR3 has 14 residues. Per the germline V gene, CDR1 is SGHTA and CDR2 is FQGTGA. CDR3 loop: CASSLGGPPDTQYF. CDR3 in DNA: TGTGCCAGCAGCTTAGGGGGGCCCCCAGATACGCAGTATTTT.

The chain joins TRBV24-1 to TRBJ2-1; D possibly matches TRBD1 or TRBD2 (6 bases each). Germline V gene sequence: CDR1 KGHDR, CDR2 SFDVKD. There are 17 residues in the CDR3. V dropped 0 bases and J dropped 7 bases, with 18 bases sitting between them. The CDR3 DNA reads TGTGCCACCAGTGATTTGCGACCGAGGGGGGATGGTAATGAGCAGTTCTTC. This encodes CATSDLRPRGDGNEQFF.

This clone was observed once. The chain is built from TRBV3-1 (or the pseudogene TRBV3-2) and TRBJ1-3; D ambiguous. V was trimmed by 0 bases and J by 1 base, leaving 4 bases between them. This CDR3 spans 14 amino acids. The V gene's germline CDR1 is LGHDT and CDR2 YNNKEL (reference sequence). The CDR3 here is CASSQDLSGNTIYF. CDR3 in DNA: TGTGCCAGCAGCCAAGATTTGTCTGGAAACACCATATATTTT.